Given below is one TCR beta chain in context. This sample was included in a study of control samples from healthy donors and cancer patients. Germline V CDR1 and CDR2: KGHDR, SFDVKD. V was cut by 6 bases and J by 6 bases, with 11 bases left in between. CDR3 size: 13 residues. TCRdb's table, derived via immunoSEQ multiplex PCR, lists solely in-frame clones and lacks some. The repertoire consists of 95,000 to 150,000 clones, with roughly nine tenths occurring once and the leading ten covering 7.8%. J is TRBJ1-5 and V is TRBV24-1, with a tentative D call TRBD1 (5 bases). Sequencing was performed on blood. The clonotype originates from a woman aged 18 to 35 in good health. In DNA form, the CDR3 reads TGTGCCACCAGTATCGGGGGTGGTCAGCCCCAGCATTTT. Translated: CATSIGGGQPQHF.